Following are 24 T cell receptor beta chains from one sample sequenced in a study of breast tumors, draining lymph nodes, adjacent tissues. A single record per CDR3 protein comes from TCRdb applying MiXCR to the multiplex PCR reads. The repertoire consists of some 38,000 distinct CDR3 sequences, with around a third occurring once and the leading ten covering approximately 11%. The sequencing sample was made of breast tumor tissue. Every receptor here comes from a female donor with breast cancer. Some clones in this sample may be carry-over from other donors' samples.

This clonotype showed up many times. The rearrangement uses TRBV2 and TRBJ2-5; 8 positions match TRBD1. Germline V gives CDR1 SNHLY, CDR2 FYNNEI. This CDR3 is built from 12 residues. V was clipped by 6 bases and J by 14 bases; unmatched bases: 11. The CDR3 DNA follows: TGTGCCAGCAGAGGGGGTGGACAGGGTCGTTACTTC. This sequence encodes CASRGGGQGRYF.

CDR3 nucleotide sequence: TGCAGCGTCCGGGCGGCAGGGGGCTCCTACGAGCAGTACTTC. Protein product: CSVRAAGGSYEQYF. The chain employs TRBV29-1 and TRBJ2-7; 7 nucleotides match TRBD1. After removal of 6 bases from V and 0 bases from J, the junction contained 8 bases not matched to a gene. Germline assignment: CDR1 SQVTM and CDR2 ANQGSEA. The CDR3 has 14 residues.

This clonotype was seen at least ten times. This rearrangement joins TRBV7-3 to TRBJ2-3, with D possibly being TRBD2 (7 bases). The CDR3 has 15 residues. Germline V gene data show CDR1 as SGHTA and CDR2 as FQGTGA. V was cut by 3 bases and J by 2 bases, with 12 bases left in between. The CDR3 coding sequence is TGTGCCAGCAGCTTCCTAGGGGGGGACACAGATACGCAGTATTTT. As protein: CASSFLGGDTDTQYF.

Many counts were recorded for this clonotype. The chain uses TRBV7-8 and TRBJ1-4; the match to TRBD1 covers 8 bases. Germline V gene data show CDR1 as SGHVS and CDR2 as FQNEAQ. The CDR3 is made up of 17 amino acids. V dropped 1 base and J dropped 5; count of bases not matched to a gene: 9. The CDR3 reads CASSLVGSRDRNEKLFF. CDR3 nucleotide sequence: TGTGCCAGCAGCTTAGTCGGTTCCCGGGACAGGAATGAAAAACTGTTTTTT.

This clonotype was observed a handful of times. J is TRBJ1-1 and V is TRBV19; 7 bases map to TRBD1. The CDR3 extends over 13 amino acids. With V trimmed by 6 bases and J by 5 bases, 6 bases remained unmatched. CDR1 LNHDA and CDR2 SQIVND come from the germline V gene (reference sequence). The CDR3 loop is CASRTGTFTEAFF. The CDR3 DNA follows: TGTGCCAGTAGGACAGGGACGTTTACTGAAGCTTTCTTT.

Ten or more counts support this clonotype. CDR3 sequence (DNA): TGCAGTGCTGCAACAGCCGGGACTAGCGGGAGTAGGGAGACCCAGTACTTC. Encoded protein: CSAATAGTSGSRETQYF. The V and J genes are TRBV20-1 and TRBJ2-5; 14 bases align to TRBD2. CDR3 length: 17 residues. From germline, CDR1 is DFQATT and CDR2 SNEGSKA (reference sequence). V shed 5 bases and J 5 bases; nucleotides not matched to a gene: 13.

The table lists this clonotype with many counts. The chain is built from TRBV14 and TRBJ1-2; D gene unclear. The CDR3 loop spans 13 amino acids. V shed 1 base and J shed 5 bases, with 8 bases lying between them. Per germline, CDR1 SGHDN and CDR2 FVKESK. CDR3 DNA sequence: TGTGCCAGCAGCCAAGGATACAGATATGGCTACACCTTC. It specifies CASSQGYRYGYTF.

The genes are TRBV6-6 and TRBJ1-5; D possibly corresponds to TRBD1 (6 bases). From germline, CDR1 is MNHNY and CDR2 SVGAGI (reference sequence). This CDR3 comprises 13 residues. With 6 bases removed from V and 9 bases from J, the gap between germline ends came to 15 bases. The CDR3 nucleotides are TGTGCCAGCAGGACAGGACGCGATCGGCCCCAGCATTTT. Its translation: CASRTGRDRPQHF.

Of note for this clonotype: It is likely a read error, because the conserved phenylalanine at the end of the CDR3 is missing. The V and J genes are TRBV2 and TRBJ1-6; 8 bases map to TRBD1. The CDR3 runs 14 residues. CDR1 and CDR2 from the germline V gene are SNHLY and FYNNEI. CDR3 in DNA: TGTGCCGGCAGGACAGGGTCGGGTAATTCACCCCTCCACCTT. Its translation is CAGRTGSGNSPLHL.

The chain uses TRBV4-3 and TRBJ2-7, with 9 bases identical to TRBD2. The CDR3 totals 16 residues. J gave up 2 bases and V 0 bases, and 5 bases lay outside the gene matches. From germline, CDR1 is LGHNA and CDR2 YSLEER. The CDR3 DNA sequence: TGCGCCAGCAGCCAAGATCGCGGGAGGGAGGCCTACGAGCAGTACTTC. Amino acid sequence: CASSQDRGREAYEQYF.

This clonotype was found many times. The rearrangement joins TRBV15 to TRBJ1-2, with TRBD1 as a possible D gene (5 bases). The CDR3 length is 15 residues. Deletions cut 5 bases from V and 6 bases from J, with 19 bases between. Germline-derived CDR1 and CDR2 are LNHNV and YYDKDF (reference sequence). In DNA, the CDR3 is TGTGCCACCAGCGCAGACGGATGGGGGGGGGATGGCTACACCTTC. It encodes CATSADGWGGDGYTF.

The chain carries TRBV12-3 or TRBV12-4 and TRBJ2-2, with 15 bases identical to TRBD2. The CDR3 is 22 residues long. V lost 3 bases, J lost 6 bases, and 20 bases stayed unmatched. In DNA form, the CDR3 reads TGTGCCAGCAGTTTCCATCAGGGGGCGAGAGGACTAGCGGGGGGGGGGCCCGGGGAGCTGTTTTTT. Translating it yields CASSFHQGARGLAGGGPGELFF.

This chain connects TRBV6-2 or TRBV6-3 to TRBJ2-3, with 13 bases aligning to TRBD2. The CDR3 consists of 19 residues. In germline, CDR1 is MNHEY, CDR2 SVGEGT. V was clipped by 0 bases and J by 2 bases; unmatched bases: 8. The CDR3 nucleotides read TGTGCCAGCAGTTACTCGAGAAGACTAGCGGGAGGATTCACAGATACGCAGTATTTT. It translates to CASSYSRRLAGGFTDTQYF.

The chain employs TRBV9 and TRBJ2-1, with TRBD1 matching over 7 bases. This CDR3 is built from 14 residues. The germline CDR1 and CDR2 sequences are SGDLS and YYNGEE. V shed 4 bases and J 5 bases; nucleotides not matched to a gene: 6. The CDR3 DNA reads TGTGCCAGCAGCCCCTGGGACAGAGACAATGAGCAGTTCTTC. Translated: CASSPWDRDNEQFF.

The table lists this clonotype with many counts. DNA of the CDR3: TGTGCCAGCAGCCAAAATCCGGTAGCGGGAGGAGCCGGGGAGCTGTTTTTT. Residues: CASSQNPVAGGAGELFF. The gene calls are TRBV4-2 and TRBJ2-2; TRBD2 matches at 10 bases. Germline V gives CDR1 LGHNA, CDR2 YNFKEQ. The length of the CDR3 is 17 residues. V was pared by 2 bases and J by 6 bases, with 9 bases of the junction left unmatched.

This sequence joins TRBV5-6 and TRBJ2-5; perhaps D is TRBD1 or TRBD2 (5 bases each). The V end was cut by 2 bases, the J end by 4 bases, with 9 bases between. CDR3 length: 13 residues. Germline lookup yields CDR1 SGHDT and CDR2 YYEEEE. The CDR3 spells CASSFPGTETQYF. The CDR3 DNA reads TGTGCCAGCAGCTTTCCCGGGACAGAGACCCAGTACTTC.

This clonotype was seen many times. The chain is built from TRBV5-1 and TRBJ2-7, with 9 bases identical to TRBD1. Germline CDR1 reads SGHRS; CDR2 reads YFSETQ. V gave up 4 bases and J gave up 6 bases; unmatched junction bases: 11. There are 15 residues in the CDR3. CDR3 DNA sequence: TGCGCCAGCAGCCCGAGGACAGGGGTTATGGTCGAGCAGTACTTC. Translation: CASSPRTGVMVEQYF.

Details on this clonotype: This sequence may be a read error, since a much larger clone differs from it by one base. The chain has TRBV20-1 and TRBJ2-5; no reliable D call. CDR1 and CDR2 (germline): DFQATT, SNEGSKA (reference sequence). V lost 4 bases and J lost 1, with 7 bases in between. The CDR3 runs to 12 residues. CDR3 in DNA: TGCAGTGCTACGGACCTCCAAGAGACCCAGTACTTC. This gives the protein CSATDLQETQYF.

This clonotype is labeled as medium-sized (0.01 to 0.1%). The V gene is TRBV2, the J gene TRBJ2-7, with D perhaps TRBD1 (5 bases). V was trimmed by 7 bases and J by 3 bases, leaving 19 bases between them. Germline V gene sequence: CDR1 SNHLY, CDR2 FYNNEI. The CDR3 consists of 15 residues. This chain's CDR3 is CASNSLRVERYEQYF. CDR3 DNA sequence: TGTGCCAGCAATTCACTCAGGGTGGAGCGCTACGAGCAGTACTTC.

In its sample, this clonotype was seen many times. CDR3 sequence (DNA): TGCGCCAGCAGCCGGGGGCAGGGTAGTAACACCGGGGAGCTGTTTTTT. Amino acid sequence: CASSRGQGSNTGELFF. V is TRBV4-3 and J is TRBJ2-2, with D possibly being TRBD1 (6 bases). V was pared by 4 bases and J by 2 bases, with 14 bases between. The CDR3 loop spans 16 amino acids. CDR1 is LGHNA, CDR2 YSLEER, per germline.

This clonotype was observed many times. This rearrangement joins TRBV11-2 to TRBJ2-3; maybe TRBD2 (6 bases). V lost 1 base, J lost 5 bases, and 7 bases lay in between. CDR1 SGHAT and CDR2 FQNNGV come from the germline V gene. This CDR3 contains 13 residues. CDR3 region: CASSLVGGDTQYF. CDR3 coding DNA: TGTGCCAGCAGCTTAGTGGGGGGAGATACGCAGTATTTT.

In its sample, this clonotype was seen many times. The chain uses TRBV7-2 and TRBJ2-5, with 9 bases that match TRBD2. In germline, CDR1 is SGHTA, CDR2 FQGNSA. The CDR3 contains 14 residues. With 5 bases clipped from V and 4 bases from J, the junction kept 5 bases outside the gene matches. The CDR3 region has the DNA TGTGCCAGCAGCCTTAGCGGGAGAGGAGAGACCCAGTACTTC. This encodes CASSLSGRGETQYF.

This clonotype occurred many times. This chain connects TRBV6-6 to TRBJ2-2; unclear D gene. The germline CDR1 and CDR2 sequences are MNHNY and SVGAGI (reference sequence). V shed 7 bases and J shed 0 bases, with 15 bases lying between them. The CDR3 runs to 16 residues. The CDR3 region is CASNEALFSNTGELFF. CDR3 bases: TGTGCCAGCAACGAGGCGCTTTTTTCGAACACCGGGGAGCTGTTTTTT.

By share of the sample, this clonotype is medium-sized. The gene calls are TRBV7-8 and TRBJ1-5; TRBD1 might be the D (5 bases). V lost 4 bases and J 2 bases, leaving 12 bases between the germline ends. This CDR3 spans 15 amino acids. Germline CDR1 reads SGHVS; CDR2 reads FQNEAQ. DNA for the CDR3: TGTGCCAGCAGCTCTGGGGCTATGGGCAATCAGCCCCAGCATTTT. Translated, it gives CASSSGAMGNQPQHF.